This T cell receptor beta chain comes out of a study of human T cells and chemical hapten exposure. From the RACE reads, TCRdb called clonotypes with MiXCR, one entry per CDR3 protein. The table shows some 350,000 distinct CDR3 sequences, with just under 6.5% occurring only once. In germline, CDR1 is KGHSH, CDR2 LQKENI. The trim removed 1 base at V and 4 bases at J, leaving 8 bases unmatched. CDR3 size: 16 residues. Time point noted: patch test 2, 6 weeks after DPC sensitization. This sample's treatment: therapeutic diphenylcyclopropenone sensitization with weekly scalp DPC. The input for sequencing was whole blood, taken in connection with sensitization to the hapten diphenylcyclopropenone (DPC). The sequence was collected from a woman aged 18 to 35 with alopecia areata. Some clones in this sample may be carry-over from other donors' samples. V usage is TRBV18 and J usage is TRBJ2-3; 7 positions match TRBD2. The chain's CDR3 is CASSPRGTSEADTQYF. CDR3 nucleotide sequence: TGTGCCAGCTCACCACGAGGTACTAGCGAGGCAGATACGCAGTATTTT.